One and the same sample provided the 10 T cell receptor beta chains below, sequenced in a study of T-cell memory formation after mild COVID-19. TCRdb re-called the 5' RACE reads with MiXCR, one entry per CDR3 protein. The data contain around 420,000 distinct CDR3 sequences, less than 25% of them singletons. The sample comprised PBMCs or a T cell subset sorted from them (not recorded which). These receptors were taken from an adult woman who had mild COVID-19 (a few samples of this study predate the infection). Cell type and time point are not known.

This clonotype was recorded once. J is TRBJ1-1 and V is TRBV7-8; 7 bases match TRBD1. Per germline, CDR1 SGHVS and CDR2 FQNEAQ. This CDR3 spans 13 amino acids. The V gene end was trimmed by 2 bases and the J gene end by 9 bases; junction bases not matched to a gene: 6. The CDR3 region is CASSLRQGQKAFF. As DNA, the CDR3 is TGTGCCAGCAGCTTACGACAGGGCCAGAAAGCTTTCTTT.

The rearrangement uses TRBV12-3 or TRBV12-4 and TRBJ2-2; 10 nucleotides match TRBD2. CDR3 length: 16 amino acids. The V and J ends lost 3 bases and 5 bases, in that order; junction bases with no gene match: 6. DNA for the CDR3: TGTGCCAGCAGTTTTGGGGCTAGCGGGAGAACCGGGGAGCTGTTTTTT. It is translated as CASSFGASGRTGELFF.

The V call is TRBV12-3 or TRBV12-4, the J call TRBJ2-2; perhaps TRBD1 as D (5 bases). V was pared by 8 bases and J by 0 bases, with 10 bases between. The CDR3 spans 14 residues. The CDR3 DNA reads TGTGCCAGCCGTGAGACAGCGAACACCGGGGAGCTGTTTTTT. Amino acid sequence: CASRETANTGELFF.

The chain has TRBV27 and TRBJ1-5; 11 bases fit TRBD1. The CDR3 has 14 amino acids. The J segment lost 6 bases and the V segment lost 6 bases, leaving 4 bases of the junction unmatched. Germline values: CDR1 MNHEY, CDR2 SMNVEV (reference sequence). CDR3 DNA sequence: TGTGCCAGCAGCGGGACAGGGGGTAGTCAGCCCCAGCATTTT. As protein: CASSGTGGSQPQHF.

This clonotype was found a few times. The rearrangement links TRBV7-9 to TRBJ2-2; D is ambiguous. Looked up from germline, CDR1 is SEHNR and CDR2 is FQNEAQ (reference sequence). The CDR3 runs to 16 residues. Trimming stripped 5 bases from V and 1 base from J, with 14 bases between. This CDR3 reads CASSPWAARNTGELFF. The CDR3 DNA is TGTGCCAGCAGCCCGTGGGCGGCACGGAACACCGGGGAGCTGTTTTTT. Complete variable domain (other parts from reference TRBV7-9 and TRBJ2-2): DTGVSQNPRHKITKRGQNVTFRCDPISEHNRLYWYRQTLGQGPEFLTYFQNEAQLEKSRLLSDRFSAERPKGSFSTLEIQRTEQGDSAMYLCASSPWAARNTGELFFGEGSRLTVL.

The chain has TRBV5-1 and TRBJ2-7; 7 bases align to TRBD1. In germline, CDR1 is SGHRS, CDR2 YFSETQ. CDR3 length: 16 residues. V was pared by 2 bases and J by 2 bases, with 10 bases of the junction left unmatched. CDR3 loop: CASSFGFGDSTYEQYF. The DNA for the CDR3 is TGCGCCAGCAGCTTTGGGTTTGGGGACAGCACCTACGAGCAGTACTTC.

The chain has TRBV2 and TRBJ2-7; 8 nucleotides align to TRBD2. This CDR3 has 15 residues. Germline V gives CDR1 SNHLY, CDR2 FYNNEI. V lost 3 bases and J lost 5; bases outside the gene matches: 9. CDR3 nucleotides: TGTGCCAGCAGTGAGGGGGCGGGAGGCCTGGACGAGCAGTACTTC. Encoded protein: CASSEGAGGLDEQYF.

CDR3 region: CASSLVSRRAYSPLHF. Written as DNA, the CDR3 is TGTGCCAGCAGCTTAGTTTCACGCAGGGCCTACTCACCCCTCCACTTT. The chain joins TRBV7-2 to TRBJ1-6, with a weak D call TRBD1 (5 bases). This CDR3 region has 16 residues. The germline V gene encodes CDR1 SGHTA and CDR2 FQGNSA. The germline V and J ends were trimmed by 1 base and 10 bases, with 17 bases remaining between them.

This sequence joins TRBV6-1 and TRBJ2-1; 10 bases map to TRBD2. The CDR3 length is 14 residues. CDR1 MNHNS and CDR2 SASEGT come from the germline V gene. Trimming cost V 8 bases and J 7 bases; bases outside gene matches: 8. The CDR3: CASSKRGGRNEQFF. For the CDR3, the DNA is TGTGCCAGCTCGAAGCGGGGGGGCCGGAATGAGCAGTTCTTC.

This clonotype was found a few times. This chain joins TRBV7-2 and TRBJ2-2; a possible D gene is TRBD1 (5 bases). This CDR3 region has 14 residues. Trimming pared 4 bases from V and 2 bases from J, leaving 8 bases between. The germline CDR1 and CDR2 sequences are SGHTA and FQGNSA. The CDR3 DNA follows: TGTGCCAGCAGCTATGGACACAACACCGGGGAGCTGTTTTTT. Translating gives CASSYGHNTGELFF.